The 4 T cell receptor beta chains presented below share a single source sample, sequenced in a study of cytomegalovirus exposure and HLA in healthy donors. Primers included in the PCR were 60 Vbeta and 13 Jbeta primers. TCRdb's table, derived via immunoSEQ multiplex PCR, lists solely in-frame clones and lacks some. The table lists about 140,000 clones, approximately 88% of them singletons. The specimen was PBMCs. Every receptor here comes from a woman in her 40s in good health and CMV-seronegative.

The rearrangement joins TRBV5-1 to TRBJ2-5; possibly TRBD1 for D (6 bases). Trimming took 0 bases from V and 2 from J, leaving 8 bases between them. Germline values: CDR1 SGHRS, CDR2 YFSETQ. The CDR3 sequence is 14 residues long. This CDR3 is CASSLGGTQETQYF. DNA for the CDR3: TGCGCCAGCAGCTTGGGTGGGACACAAGAGACCCAGTACTTC.

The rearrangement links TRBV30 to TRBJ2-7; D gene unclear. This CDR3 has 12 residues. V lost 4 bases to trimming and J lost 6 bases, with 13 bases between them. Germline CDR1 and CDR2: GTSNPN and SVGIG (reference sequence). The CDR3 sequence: CAWTRASSEQYF. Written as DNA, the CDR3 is TGTGCCTGGACCAGAGCGTCTAGCGAGCAGTACTTC.

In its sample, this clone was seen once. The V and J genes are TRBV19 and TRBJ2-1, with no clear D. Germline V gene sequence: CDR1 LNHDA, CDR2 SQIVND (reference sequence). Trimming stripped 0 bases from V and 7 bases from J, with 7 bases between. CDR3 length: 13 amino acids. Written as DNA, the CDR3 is TGTGCCAGTAGTATAGAATTTCGGAATGAGCAGTTCTTC. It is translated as CASSIEFRNEQFF.

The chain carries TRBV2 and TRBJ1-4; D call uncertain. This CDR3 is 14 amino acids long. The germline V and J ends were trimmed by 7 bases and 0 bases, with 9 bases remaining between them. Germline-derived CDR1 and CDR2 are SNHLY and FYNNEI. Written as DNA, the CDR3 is TGTGCCAGCAAATCAGGAACAACTAATGAAAAACTGTTTTTT. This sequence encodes CASKSGTTNEKLFF.